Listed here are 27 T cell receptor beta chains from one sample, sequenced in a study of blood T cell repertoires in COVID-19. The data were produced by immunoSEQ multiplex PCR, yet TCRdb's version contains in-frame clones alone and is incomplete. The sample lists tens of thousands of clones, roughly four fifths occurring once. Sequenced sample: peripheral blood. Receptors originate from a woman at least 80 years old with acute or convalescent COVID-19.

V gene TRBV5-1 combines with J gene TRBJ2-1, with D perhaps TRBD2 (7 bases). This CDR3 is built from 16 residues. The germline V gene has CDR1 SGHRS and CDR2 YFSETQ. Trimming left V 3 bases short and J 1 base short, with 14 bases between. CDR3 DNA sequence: TGCGCCAGCAGCTCCGCGGGGGCCGGATCCTACAATGAGCAGTTCTTC. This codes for CASSSAGAGSYNEQFF. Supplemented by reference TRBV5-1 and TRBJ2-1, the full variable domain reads KAGVTQTPRYLIKTRGQQVTLSCSPISGHRSVSWYQQTPGQGLQFLFEYFSETQRNKGNFPGRFSGRQFSNSRSEMNVSTLELGDSALYLCASSSAGAGSYNEQFFGPGTRLTVL.

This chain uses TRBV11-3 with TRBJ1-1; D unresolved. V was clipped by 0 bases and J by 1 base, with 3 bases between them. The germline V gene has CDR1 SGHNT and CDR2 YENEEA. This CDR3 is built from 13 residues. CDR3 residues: CASSLEANTEAFF. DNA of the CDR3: TGTGCCAGCAGCTTAGAGGCGAACACTGAAGCTTTCTTT.

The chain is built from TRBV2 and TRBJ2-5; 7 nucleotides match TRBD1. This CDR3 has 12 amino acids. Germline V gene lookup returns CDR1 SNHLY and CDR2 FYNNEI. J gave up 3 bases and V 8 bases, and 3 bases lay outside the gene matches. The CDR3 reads CASSGTEETQYF. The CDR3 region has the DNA TGTGCCAGCTCCGGGACAGAAGAGACCCAGTACTTC. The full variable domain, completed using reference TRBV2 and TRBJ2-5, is EPEVTQTPSHQVTQMGQEVILRCVPISNHLYFYWYRQILGQKVEFLVSFYNNEISEKSEIFDDQFSVERPDGSNFTLKIRSTKLEDSAMYFCASSGTEETQYFGPGTRLLVL.

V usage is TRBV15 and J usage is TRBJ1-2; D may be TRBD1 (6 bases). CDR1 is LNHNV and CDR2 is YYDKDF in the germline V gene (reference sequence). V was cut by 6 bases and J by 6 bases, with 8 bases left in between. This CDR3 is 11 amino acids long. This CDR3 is CATSRDNGYTF. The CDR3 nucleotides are TGTGCCACCAGTCGGGACAATGGCTACACCTTC.

The CDR3 DNA reads as TGTGCCAGCAGTTACGATGGCGGGGGGGCAGATACGCAGTATTTT. It encodes CASSYDGGGADTQYF. The V gene is TRBV6-5, the J gene TRBJ2-3; TRBD2 agrees at 9 bases. The CDR3 covers 15 residues. The V gene end was trimmed by 2 bases and the J gene end by 4 bases; junction bases not matched to a gene: 4. Germline CDR1 is MNHEY and CDR2 is SVGAGI.

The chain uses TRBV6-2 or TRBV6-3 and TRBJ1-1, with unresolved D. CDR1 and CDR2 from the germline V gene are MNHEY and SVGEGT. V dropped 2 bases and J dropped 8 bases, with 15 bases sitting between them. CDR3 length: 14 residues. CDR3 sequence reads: CASSYGLEAREAFF. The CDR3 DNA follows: TGTGCCAGCAGTTACGGGCTGGAGGCGAGAGAAGCTTTCTTT.

CDR3 loop: CASSLPGRGGTEAFF. The CDR3 nucleotides are TGTGCCAGCAGCTTACCCGGCAGAGGTGGGACTGAAGCTTTCTTT. The chain has TRBV5-6 and TRBJ1-1; D remains ambiguous. CDR1 is SGHDT and CDR2 is YYEEEE in the germline V gene. The CDR3 totals 15 residues. V gave up 2 bases and J gave up 5 bases, with 16 bases separating them.

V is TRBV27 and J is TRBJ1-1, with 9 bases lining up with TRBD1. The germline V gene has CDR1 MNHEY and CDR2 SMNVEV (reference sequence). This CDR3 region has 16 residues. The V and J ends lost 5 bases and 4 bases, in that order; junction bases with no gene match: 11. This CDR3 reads CASSRGTGLGGTEAFF. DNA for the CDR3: TGTGCCAGCAGTAGAGGGACAGGGTTAGGGGGCACTGAAGCTTTCTTT.

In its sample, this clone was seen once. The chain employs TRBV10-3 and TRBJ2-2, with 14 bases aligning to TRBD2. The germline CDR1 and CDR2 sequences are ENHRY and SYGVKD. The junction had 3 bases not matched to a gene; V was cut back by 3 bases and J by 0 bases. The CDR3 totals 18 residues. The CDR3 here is CAISDGLAGGSNTGELFF. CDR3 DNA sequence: TGTGCCATCAGTGACGGACTAGCGGGGGGTTCGAACACCGGGGAGCTGTTTTTT.

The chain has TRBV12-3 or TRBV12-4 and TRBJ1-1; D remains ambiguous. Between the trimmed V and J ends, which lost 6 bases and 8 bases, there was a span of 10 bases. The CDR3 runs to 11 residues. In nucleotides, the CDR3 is TGTGCCAGCAGCCGAGGGTTAGAAGCTTTCTTT. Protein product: CASSRGLEAFF.

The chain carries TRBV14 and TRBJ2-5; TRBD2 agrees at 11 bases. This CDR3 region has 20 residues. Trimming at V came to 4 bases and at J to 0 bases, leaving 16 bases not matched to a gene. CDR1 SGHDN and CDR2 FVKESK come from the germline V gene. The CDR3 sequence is CASSRYGGLAGGPYQETQYF. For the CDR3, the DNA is TGTGCCAGCAGCCGGTACGGGGGTCTAGCGGGAGGACCCTACCAAGAGACCCAGTACTTC.

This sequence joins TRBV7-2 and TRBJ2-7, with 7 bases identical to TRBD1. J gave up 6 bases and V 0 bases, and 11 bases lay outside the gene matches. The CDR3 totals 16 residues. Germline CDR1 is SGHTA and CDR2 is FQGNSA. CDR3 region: CASSLAEFRGSLEQYF. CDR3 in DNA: TGTGCCAGCAGCTTAGCCGAATTCAGGGGGTCTCTCGAGCAGTACTTC.

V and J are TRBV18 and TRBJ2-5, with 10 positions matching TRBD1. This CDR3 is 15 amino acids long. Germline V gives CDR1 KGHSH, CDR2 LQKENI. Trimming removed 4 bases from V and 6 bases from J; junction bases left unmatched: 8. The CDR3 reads CASSLETGGVKTQYF. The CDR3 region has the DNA TGTGCCAGCTCACTGGAGACAGGGGGCGTGAAGACCCAGTACTTC. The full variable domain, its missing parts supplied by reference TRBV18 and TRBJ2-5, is NAGVMQNPRHLVRRRGQEARLRCSPMKGHSHVYWYRQLPEEGLKFMVYLQKENIIDESGMPKERFSAEFPKEGPSILRIQQVVRGDSAAYFCASSLETGGVKTQYFGPGTRLLVL.

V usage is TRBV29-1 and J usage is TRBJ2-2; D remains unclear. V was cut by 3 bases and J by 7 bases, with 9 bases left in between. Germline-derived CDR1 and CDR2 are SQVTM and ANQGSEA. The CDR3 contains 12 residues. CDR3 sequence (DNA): TGCAGCGTTGATCTCCGAGACGGGGAGCTGTTTTTT. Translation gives CSVDLRDGELFF.

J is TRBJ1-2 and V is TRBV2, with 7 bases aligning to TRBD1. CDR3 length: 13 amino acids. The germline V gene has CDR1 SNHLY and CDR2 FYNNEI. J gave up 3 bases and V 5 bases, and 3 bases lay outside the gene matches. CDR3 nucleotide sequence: TGTGCCAGCAGTTTACAGGGGTACTATGGCTACACCTTC. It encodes CASSLQGYYGYTF.

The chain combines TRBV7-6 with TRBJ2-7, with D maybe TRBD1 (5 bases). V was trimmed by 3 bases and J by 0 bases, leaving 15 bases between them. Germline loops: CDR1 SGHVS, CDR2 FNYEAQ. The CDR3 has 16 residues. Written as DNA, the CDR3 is TGTGCCAGCAGCTTTGGGGCCCAGGGTGGCTCCTACGAGCAGTACTTC. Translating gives CASSFGAQGGSYEQYF.

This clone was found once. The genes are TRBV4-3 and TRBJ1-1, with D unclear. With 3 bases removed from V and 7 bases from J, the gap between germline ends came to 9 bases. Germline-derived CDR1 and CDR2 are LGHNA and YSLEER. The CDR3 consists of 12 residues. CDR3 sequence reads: CASSQTGVEAFF. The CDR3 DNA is TGCGCCAGCAGCCAGACCGGGGTTGAAGCTTTCTTT.

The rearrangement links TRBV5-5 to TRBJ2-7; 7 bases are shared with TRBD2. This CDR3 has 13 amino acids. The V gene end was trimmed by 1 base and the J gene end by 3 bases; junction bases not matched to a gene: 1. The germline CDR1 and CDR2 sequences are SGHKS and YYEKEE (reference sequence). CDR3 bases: TGTGCCAGCAGCTTGCCGGGGGGCTACGAGCAGTACTTC. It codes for CASSLPGGYEQYF.

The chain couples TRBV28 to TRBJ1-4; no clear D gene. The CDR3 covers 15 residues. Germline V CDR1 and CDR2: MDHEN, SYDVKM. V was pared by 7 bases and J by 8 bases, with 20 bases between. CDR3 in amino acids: CASIAGVLPTEKLFF. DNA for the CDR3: TGTGCCAGCATCGCCGGGGTCTTACCGACCGAAAAACTGTTTTTT.

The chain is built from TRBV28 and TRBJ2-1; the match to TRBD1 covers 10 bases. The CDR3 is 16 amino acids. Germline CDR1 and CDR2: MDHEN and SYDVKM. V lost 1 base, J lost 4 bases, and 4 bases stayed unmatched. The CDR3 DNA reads TGTGCCAGCAGTTTATCCCCGGGACAGGGGTACAATGAGCAGTTCTTC. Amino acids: CASSLSPGQGYNEQFF.

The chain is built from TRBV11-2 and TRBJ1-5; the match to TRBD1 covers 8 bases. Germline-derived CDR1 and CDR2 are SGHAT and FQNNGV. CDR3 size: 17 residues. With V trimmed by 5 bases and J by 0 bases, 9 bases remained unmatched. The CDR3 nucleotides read TGTGCCAGCAGCCAAACCCGGACAGGGAATAGCAATCAGCCCCAGCATTTT. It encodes CASSQTRTGNSNQPQHF.

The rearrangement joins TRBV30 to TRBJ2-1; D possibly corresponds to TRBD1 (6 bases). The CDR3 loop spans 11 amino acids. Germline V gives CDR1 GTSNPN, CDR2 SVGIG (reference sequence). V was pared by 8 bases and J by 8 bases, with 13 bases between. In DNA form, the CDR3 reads TGTGCCGGACACAGGGTCGATGAGCAGTTCTTC. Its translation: CAGHRVDEQFF.

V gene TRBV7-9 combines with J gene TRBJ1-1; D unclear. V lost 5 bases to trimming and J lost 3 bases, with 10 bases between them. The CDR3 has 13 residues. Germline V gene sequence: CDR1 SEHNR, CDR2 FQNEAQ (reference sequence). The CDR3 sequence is CASSHGIDTEAFF. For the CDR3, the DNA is TGTGCCAGCAGCCACGGGATCGACACTGAAGCTTTCTTT. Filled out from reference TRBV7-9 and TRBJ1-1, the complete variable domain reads DTGVSQNPRHKITKRGQNVTFRCDPISEHNRLYWYRQTLGQGPEFLTYFQNEAQLEKSRLLSDRFSAERPKGSFSTLEIQRTEQGDSAMYLCASSHGIDTEAFFGQGTRLTVV.

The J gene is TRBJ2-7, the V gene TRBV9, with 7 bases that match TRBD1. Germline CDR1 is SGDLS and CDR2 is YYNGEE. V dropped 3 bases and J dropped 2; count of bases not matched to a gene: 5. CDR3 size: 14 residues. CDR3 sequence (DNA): TGTGCCAGCAGCGCAGGACAGGTGCCCTACGAGCAGTACTTC. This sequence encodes CASSAGQVPYEQYF.

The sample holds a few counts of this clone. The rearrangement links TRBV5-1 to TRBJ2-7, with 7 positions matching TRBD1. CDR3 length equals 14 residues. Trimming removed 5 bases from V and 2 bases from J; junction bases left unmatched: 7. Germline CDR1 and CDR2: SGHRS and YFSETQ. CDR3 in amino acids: CASSTGQVPYEQYF. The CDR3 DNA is TGCGCCAGCAGTACTGGACAGGTCCCCTACGAGCAGTACTTC. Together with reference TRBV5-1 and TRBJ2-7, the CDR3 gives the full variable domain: KAGVTQTPRYLIKTRGQQVTLSCSPISGHRSVSWYQQTPGQGLQFLFEYFSETQRNKGNFPGRFSGRQFSNSRSEMNVSTLELGDSALYLCASSTGQVPYEQYFGPGTRLTVT.

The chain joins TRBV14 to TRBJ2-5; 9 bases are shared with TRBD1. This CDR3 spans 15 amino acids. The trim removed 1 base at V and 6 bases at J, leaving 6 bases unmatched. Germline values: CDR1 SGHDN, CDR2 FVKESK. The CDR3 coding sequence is TGTGCCAGCAGCCAAGCGACAGGGGGTGGACAGACCCAGTACTTC. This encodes CASSQATGGGQTQYF.

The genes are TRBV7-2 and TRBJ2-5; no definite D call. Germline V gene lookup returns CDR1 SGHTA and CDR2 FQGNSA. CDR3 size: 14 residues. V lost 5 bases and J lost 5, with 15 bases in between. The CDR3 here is CASSLVLSVETQYF. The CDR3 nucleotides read TGTGCCAGCAGCCTAGTTTTGTCAGTGGAGACCCAGTACTTC.